The 27 T cell receptor beta chains presented below share a single source sample, sequenced in a study of shared clonotypes between healthy human individuals. CD45RO negativity and positive selection for CCR7 defined naive CD8 cells, a population that excluded terminally differentiated effector memory CD45RA+ cells. Clones were sequenced by immunoSEQ multiplex PCR, and TCRdb holds only the in-frame ones, with some missing. Among about 820,000 clones, nearly 95% were seen once, and the ten largest hold around 24%. Sequenced input: naive CD8+ T cells sorted from blood. These receptors all stem from a man aged 25-45 years in good health.

The rearrangement uses TRBV6-5 and TRBJ2-7; D is undetermined. The CDR3 totals 15 residues. The ends were cut back, 0 bases at V and 3 bases at J, with 12 bases in the middle. The germline V gene encodes CDR1 MNHEY and CDR2 SVGAGI. CDR3 region: CASSYSIGRIYEQYF. The CDR3 DNA reads TGTGCCAGCAGTTACTCGATTGGTAGAATCTACGAGCAGTACTTC.

V is TRBV11-2 and J is TRBJ1-1; D remains unclear. Germline loops: CDR1 SGHAT, CDR2 FQNNGV. This CDR3 is 16 amino acids long. V was clipped by 4 bases and J by 10 bases, with 25 bases between them. CDR3 nucleotide sequence: TGTGCCAGCAGCTCCCACACAACCCGCACCGAGCATGGAGCTTTCTTT. Its translation is CASSSHTTRTEHGAFF.

CDR3: CASSVAPDVGDVSGYTF. In nucleotides, the CDR3 is TGTGCCAGCAGCGTAGCACCAGACGTGGGGGACGTGTCCGGCTACACCTTC. The rearrangement links TRBV9 to TRBJ1-2; D is possibly TRBD1 (5 bases). Deletions cut 0 bases from V and 8 bases from J, with 23 bases between. CDR3 size: 17 residues. Germline CDR1 and CDR2: SGDLS and YYNGEE.

The genes are TRBV4-1 and TRBJ1-5, with unresolved D. The CDR3 contains 13 residues. V was pared by 4 bases and J by 5 bases, with 9 bases between. Germline V lookup: CDR1 MGHRA, CDR2 YSYEKL. The CDR3 region is CASSRTQYQPQHF. CDR3 DNA sequence: TGCGCCAGCAGCCGAACACAGTATCAGCCCCAGCATTTT.

CDR3 in amino acids: CASSQGQGNEQFF. DNA of the CDR3: TGTGCCAGCAGCCAGGGACAGGGCAATGAGCAGTTCTTC. This sequence joins TRBV14 and TRBJ2-1; 9 bases fit TRBD1. The V gene's germline CDR1 is SGHDN and CDR2 FVKESK. CDR3 length: 13 amino acids. V trimming: 3 bases; J trimming: 6 bases; junction bases outside the gene matches: 0. Complete variable domain (other parts from reference TRBV14 and TRBJ2-1): EAGVTQFPSHSVIEKGQTVTLRCDPISGHDNLYWYRRVMGKEIKFLLHFVKESKQDESGMPNNRFLAERTGGTYSTLKVQPAELEDSGVYFCASSQGQGNEQFFGPGTRLTVL.

This rearrangement joins TRBV28 to TRBJ1-2; D unclear. Germline CDR1 is MDHEN and CDR2 is SYDVKM. CDR3 size: 16 residues. V was shortened by 4 bases and J by 2 bases, with 17 bases between the two germline ends. The DNA of the CDR3 is TGTGCCAGCAGTTCCTTTATGGACGGGATGAACTATGGCTACACCTTC. Its translation is CASSSFMDGMNYGYTF.

This chain joins TRBV4-1 and TRBJ2-7, with 8 bases lining up with TRBD2. The CDR3 is made up of 14 amino acids. Germline lookup yields CDR1 MGHRA and CDR2 YSYEKL. Trimming cost V 1 base and J 3 bases; bases outside gene matches: 2. For the CDR3, the DNA is TGCGCCAGCAGCCAAGTAGGGACTAGCTACGAGCAGTACTTC. It yields the protein CASSQVGTSYEQYF.

Points on this clone: At the DNA level, this CDR3 is encoded by other sequences in the same sample as well. The rearrangement links TRBV28 to TRBJ2-2, with 7 nucleotides matching TRBD1. The CDR3 is made up of 14 amino acids. The J segment lost 3 bases and the V segment lost 3 bases, leaving 1 base of the junction unmatched. From germline, CDR1 is MDHEN and CDR2 SYDVKM. CDR3 coding DNA: TGTGCCAGCAGTTTTACAGGGGACACCGGGGAGCTGTTTTTT. This codes for CASSFTGDTGELFF.

The gene calls are TRBV18 and TRBJ2-7; 7 nucleotides line up with TRBD1. Germline V gives CDR1 KGHSH, CDR2 LQKENI. V trimming: 0 bases; J trimming: 3 bases; junction bases outside the gene matches: 11. This CDR3 has 17 residues. The CDR3 DNA follows: TGTGCCAGCTCACCACCCCGGGACAGTCGGAACTACTACGAGCAGTACTTC. As protein: CASSPPRDSRNYYEQYF.

V and J are TRBV6-5 and TRBJ2-3; no clear D gene. The germline CDR1 and CDR2 sequences are MNHEY and SVGAGI. The CDR3 is made up of 11 amino acids. V lost 4 bases, J lost 5 bases, and 4 bases lay in between. CDR3 sequence (DNA): TGTGCCAGCAGTTTTGTAGATACGCAGTATTTT. Residues: CASSFVDTQYF.

The J gene is TRBJ1-2, the V gene TRBV28; D unclear. CDR3 length: 13 amino acids. The germline V and J ends were trimmed by 3 bases and 6 bases, with 11 bases remaining between them. Germline lookup yields CDR1 MDHEN and CDR2 SYDVKM. DNA for the CDR3: TGTGCCAGCAGTTTCTCGAACACCCATGGCTACACCTTC. Translating it yields CASSFSNTHGYTF.

This clone came up once. The gene calls are TRBV5-6 and TRBJ2-7; 10 bases line up with TRBD2. The J segment lost 9 bases and the V segment lost 4 bases, leaving 10 bases of the junction unmatched. The CDR3 is 14 residues long. Germline assignment: CDR1 SGHDT and CDR2 YYEEEE. CDR3 loop: CASSNVAGGAGQYF. The CDR3, as DNA: TGTGCCAGCAGCAACGTAGCGGGAGGAGCTGGGCAGTACTTC.

This clone was recorded once. The V call is TRBV7-9, the J call TRBJ2-2; 9 nucleotides align to TRBD1. The CDR3 length is 16 residues. J gave up 6 bases and V 10 bases, and 15 bases lay outside the gene matches. CDR1 and CDR2 from the germline V gene are SEHNR and FQNEAQ (reference sequence). CDR3 coding DNA: TGTGCCAACCGACAGGGGGTTTCGGTAGGCCCCGGGGAGCTGTTTTTT. Residues: CANRQGVSVGPGELFF.

The chain uses TRBV28 and TRBJ2-7; D possibly uses TRBD1 or TRBD2 (5 bases each). V dropped 2 bases and J dropped 0 bases, with 11 bases sitting between them. The length of the CDR3 is 15 residues. CDR1 is MDHEN and CDR2 is SYDVKM in the germline V gene. The CDR3 spells CASSLNVGRSYEQYF. CDR3 bases: TGTGCCAGCAGTTTAAACGTGGGACGCTCCTACGAGCAGTACTTC.

V gene TRBV11-2 combines with J gene TRBJ1-3, with D uncertain. Germline CDR1 SGHAT, CDR2 FQNNGV. V lost 5 bases to trimming and J lost 3 bases, with 14 bases between them. The CDR3 runs 15 residues. The CDR3 nucleotides are TGTGCCAGCAGCGACGGAAGAGTCCTTGGAAACACCATATATTTT. Translation gives CASSDGRVLGNTIYF.

The rearrangement uses TRBV6-6 and TRBJ2-1, with D perhaps assigned TRBD1 or TRBD2 (5 bases each). This CDR3 is built from 14 residues. Germline assignment: CDR1 MNHNY and CDR2 SVGAGI (reference sequence). Deletions cut 4 bases from V and 9 bases from J, with 16 bases between. The CDR3 loop is CASSFLLGDGEQFF. CDR3 sequence (DNA): TGTGCCAGCAGTTTTCTGTTAGGGGACGGTGAGCAGTTCTTC.

The rearrangement uses TRBV11-2 and TRBJ2-5; D is possibly TRBD2 (6 bases). Germline CDR1 reads SGHAT; CDR2 reads FQNNGV. Trimming removed 3 bases from V and 10 bases from J, with 24 bases in between. The CDR3 covers 16 residues. CDR3 protein: CASSFTRGQGLTIQYF. DNA for the CDR3: TGTGCCAGCAGCTTTACGCGAGGTCAGGGACTGACTATCCAGTACTTC.

This chain connects TRBV5-5 to TRBJ1-4; the D is unclear. This CDR3 spans 13 amino acids. Germline lookup yields CDR1 SGHKS and CDR2 YYEKEE (reference sequence). V lost 4 bases to trimming and J lost 8 bases, with 12 bases between them. CDR3 sequence reads: CASSIYSGEKLFF. Written as DNA, the CDR3 is TGTGCCAGCAGCATTTATTCGGGCGAAAAACTGTTTTTT.

The chain is built from TRBV7-2 and TRBJ2-7, with D hard to call. The CDR3 totals 14 residues. Germline lookup yields CDR1 SGHTA and CDR2 FQGNSA. V lost 2 bases and J 1 base, leaving 9 bases between the germline ends. The CDR3, as DNA: TGTGCCAGCAGCTTATCCCCAGGTTCCTACGAGCAGTACTTC. This translates into CASSLSPGSYEQYF.

The chain recombines TRBV27 with TRBJ2-1, with 8 positions matching TRBD2. The CDR3 is 14 residues long. From germline, CDR1 is MNHEY and CDR2 SMNVEV (reference sequence). After removal of 5 bases from V and 9 bases from J, the junction contained 9 bases not matched to a gene. CDR3 residues: CASSISGTRREQFF. CDR3 bases: TGTGCCAGCAGTATCTCCGGGACTAGGCGTGAGCAGTTCTTC.

The chain has TRBV2 and TRBJ2-3; 8 bases are shared with TRBD1. Trimming at V came to 7 bases and at J to 3 bases, leaving 9 bases not matched to a gene. CDR3 length: 15 residues. The germline CDR1 and CDR2 sequences are SNHLY and FYNNEI. The CDR3 region has the DNA TGTGCCAGCAACGCTCAGGGGGCGCCGACAGATACGCAGTATTTT. Residues: CASNAQGAPTDTQYF.

The chain is built from TRBV7-8 and TRBJ2-7, with D possibly TRBD2 on 6 matching bases. The CDR3 sequence is 14 residues long. CDR1 is SGHVS, CDR2 FQNEAQ, per germline. Trimming removed 5 bases from V and 7 bases from J, with 18 bases in between. CDR3 DNA sequence: TGTGCCAGCAGCCTACGAGGACTACCTAGGGAGCAGTACTTC. Residues: CASSLRGLPREQYF.

This chain uses TRBV11-2 with TRBJ2-1; unclear D gene. Germline loops: CDR1 SGHAT, CDR2 FQNNGV. V shed 5 bases and J shed 5 bases, with 13 bases lying between them. This CDR3 contains 14 residues. The CDR3 sequence: CASSPTEPHNEQFF. As DNA, the CDR3 is TGTGCCAGCAGCCCGACGGAGCCCCACAATGAGCAGTTCTTC.

The chain links TRBV9 to TRBJ1-4, with a weak D call TRBD1 (5 bases). Per the germline V gene, CDR1 is SGDLS and CDR2 is YYNGEE. This CDR3 has 12 amino acids. V was pared by 7 bases and J by 1 base, with 5 bases between. This CDR3 reads CASGGTNEKLFF. CDR3 coding DNA: TGTGCCAGCGGGGGAACTAATGAAAAACTGTTTTTT.

This chain uses TRBV27 with TRBJ2-7; possibly TRBD2 for D (5 bases). The germline V and J ends were trimmed by 5 bases and 2 bases, with 16 bases remaining between them. Germline assignment: CDR1 MNHEY and CDR2 SMNVEV (reference sequence). This CDR3 is built from 15 residues. Written as DNA, the CDR3 is TGTGCCAGCAGTACCCGGGATTTCACCACCTACGAGCAGTACTTC. It specifies CASSTRDFTTYEQYF.

V is TRBV7-6 and J is TRBJ2-5, with 11 nucleotides matching TRBD2. CDR3 length: 18 amino acids. The ends lost 5 bases at V and 0 bases at J; junction bases unmatched: 11. Germline CDR1 is SGHVS and CDR2 is FNYEAQ. CDR3 region: CASSPPLAGVEYQETQYF. The CDR3 DNA is TGTGCCAGCAGCCCGCCACTAGCGGGAGTGGAGTACCAAGAGACCCAGTACTTC.

This chain connects TRBV29-1 to TRBJ2-2; 8 positions match TRBD1. With 7 bases clipped from V and 6 bases from J, the junction kept 4 bases outside the gene matches. The germline gives CDR1 SQVTM, CDR2 ANQGSEA. The length of the CDR3 is 12 residues. This CDR3 is CSGIQGAGELFF. The CDR3, as DNA: TGCAGCGGGATACAGGGGGCCGGGGAGCTGTTTTTT.